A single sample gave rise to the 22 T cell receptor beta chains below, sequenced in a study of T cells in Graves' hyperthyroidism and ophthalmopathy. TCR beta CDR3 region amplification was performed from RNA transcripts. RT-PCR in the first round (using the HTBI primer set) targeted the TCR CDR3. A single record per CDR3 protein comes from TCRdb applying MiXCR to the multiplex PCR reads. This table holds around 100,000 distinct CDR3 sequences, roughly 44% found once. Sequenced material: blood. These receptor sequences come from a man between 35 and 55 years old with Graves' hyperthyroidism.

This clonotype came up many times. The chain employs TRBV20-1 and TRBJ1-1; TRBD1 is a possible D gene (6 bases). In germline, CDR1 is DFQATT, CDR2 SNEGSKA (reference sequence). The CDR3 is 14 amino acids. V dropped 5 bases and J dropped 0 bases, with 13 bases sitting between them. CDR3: CSAPVGDMNTEAFF. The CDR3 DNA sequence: TGCAGTGCTCCAGTCGGGGACATGAACACTGAAGCTTTCTTT.

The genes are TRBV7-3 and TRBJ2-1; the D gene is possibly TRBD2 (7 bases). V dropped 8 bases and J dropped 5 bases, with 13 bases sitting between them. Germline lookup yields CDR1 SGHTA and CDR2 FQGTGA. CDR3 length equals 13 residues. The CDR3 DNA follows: TGTGCCAGCCGAGGAGGGGGGGACAATGAGCAGTTCTTC. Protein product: CASRGGGDNEQFF.

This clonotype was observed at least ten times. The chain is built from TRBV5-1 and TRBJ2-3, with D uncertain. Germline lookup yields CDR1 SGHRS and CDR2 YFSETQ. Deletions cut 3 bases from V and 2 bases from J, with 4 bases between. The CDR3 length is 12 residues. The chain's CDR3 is CASSSPTDTQYF. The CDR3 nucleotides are TGCGCCAGCAGCTCCCCCACAGATACGCAGTATTTT.

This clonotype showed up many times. The CDR3 sequence: CASSFGGTGLNSPLHF. Written as DNA, the CDR3 is TGCGCCAGCAGCTTCGGGGGGACAGGCCTTAATTCACCCCTCCACTTT. The rearrangement joins TRBV5-1 to TRBJ1-6; 8 bases line up with TRBD1. The CDR3 loop spans 16 amino acids. Germline V gene lookup returns CDR1 SGHRS and CDR2 YFSETQ. V gave up 2 bases and J gave up 6 bases; unmatched junction bases: 7.

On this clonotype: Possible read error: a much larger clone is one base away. The CDR3 nucleotides are TGTGCCAGCAGACAGATGAACACTAAAGCTTTCTTT. Translation: CASRQMNTKAFF. The V gene is TRBV6-5, the J gene TRBJ1-1; D gene ambiguous. Germline CDR1 reads MNHEY; CDR2 reads SVGAGI. The CDR3 runs 12 residues.

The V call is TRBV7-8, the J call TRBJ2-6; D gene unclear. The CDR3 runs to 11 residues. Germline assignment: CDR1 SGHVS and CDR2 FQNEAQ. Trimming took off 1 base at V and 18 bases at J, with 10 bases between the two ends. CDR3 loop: CASSLGSVGTF. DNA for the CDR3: TGTGCCAGCAGCTTAGGCTCAGTGGGGACTTTC.

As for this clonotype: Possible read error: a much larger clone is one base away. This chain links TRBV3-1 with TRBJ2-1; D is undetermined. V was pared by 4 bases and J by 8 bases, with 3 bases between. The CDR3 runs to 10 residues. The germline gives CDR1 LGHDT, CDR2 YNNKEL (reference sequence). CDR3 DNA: TGTGCCAGCAGCCGAGATGAGCAGTTCTTC. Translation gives CASSRDEQFF.

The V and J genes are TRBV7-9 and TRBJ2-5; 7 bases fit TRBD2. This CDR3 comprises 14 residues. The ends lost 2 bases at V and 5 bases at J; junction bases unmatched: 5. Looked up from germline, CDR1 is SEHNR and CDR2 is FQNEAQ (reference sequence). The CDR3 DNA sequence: TGTGCCAGCAGCTTACAGGGAGGGCGCGAGACCCAGTACTTC. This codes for CASSLQGGRETQYF.

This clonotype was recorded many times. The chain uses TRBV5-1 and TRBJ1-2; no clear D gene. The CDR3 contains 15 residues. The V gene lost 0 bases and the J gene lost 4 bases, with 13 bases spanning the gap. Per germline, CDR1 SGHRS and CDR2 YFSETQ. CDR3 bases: TGCGCCAGCAGCTTGGCCTTTGACGTTCTCTATGGCTACACCTTC. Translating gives CASSLAFDVLYGYTF.

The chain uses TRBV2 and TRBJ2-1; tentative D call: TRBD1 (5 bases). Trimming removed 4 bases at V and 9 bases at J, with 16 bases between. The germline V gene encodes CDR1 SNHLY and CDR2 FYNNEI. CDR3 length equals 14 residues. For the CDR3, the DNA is TGTGCCAGCAGTGTGGAAGGGGCTTTGGGTGAGCAGTTCTTC. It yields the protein CASSVEGALGEQFF.

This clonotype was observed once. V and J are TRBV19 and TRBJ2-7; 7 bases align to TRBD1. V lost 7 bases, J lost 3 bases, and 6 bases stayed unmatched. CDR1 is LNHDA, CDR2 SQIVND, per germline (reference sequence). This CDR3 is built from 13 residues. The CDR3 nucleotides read TGTGCCAGTAAGGACAGGCGTCGCTACGAGCAGTACGTC. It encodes CASKDRRRYEQYV.

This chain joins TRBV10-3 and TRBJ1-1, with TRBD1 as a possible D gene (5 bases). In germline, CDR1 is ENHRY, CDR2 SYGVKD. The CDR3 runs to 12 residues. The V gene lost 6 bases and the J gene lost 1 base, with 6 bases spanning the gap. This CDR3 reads CAIRGPNTEAFF. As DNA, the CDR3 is TGTGCCATCAGGGGGCCGAACACTGAAGCTTTCTTT.

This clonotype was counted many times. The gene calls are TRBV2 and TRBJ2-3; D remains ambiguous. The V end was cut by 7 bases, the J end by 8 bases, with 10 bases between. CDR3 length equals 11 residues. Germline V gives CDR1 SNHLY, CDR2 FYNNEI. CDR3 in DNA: TGTGCCAGCAAAATCGGCGGTACGCAGTATTTT. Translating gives CASKIGGTQYF.

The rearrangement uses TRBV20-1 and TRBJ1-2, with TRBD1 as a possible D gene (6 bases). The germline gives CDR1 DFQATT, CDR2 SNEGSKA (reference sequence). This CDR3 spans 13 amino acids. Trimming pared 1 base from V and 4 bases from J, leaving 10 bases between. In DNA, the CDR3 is TGCAGTGCTAGAGTAGGAGGGGGCTATGGCTACACCTTC. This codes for CSARVGGGYGYTF.

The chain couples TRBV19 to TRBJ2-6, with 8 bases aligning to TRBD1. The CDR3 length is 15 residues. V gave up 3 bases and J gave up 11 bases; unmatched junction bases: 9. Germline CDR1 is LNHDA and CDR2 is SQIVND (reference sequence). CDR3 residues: CASSIGTGGTYVLTF. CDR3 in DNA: TGTGCCAGTAGTATCGGGACAGGAGGGACCTACGTCCTGACTTTC.

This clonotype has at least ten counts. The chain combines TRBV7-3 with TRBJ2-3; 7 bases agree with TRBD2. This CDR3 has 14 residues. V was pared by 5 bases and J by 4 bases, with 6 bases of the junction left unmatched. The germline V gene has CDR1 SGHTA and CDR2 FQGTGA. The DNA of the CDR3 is TGTGCCAGCAGCCCAACGGGGGGAGCAGATACGCAGTATTTT. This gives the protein CASSPTGGADTQYF.

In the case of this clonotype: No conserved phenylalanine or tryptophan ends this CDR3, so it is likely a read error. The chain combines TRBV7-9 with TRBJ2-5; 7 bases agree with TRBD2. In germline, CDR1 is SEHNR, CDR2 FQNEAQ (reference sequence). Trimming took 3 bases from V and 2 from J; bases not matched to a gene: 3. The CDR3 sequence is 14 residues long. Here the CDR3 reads CASSFGGSQETQYS. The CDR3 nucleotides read TGTGCCAGCAGCTTCGGGGGGTCGCAAGAGACCCAGTACTCC.

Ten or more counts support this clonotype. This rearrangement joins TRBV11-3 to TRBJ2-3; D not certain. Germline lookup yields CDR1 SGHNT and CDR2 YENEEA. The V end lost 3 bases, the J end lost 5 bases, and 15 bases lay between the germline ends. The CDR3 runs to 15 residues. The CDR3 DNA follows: TGTGCCAGCAGCTTCTCATTCTCTGGTGAAGATACGCAGTATTTT. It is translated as CASSFSFSGEDTQYF.

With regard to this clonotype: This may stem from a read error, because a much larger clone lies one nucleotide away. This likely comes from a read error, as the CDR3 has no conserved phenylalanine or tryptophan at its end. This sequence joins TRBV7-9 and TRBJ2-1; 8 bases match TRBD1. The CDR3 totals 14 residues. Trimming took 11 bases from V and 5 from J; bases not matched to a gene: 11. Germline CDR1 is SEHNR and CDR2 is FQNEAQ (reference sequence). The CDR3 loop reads CACAGGGMDNEQFL. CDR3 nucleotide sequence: TGTGCCTGCGCAGGGGGCGGAATGGACAATGAGCAGTTCCTC.

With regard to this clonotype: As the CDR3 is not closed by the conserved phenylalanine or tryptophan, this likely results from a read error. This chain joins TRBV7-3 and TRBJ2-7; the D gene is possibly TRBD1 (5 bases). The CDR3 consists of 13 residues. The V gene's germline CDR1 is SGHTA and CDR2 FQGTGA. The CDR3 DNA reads TGCGCCAGCAGCTTTGACAGAGGATACGAGCAGTACCTC. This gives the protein CASSFDRGYEQYL.

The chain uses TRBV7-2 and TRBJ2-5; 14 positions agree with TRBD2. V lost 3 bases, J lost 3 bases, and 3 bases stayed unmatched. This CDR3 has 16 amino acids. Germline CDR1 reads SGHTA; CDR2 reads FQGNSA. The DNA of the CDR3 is TGTGCCAGCAGCTTCGCGGGACTAGCGGGAGAAGAGACCCAGTACTTC. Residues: CASSFAGLAGEETQYF.

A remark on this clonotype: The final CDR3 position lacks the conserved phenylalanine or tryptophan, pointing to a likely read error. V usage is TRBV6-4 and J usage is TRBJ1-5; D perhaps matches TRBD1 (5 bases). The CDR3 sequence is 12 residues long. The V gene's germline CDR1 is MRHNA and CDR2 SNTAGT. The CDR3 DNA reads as TGCGCCAGCCGGGACCCTAATCAGCCCCAGCATCTT. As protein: CASRDPNQPQHL.